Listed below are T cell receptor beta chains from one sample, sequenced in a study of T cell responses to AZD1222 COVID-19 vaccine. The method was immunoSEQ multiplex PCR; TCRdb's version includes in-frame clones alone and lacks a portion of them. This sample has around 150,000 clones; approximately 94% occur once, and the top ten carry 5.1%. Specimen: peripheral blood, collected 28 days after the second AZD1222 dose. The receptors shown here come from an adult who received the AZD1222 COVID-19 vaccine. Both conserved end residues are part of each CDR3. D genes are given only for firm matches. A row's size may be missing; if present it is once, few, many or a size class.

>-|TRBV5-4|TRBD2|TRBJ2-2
CASSLVGRGVDGELFF
TGTGCCAGCAGCTTGGTCGGGCGGGGGGTCGACGGGGAGCTGTTTTTT
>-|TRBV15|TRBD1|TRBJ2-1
CATSRLGQEINNEQFF
TGTGCCACCAGCAGACTAGGACAGGAAATCAACAATGAGCAGTTCTTC
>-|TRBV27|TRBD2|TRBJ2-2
CAGRDSANTGELFF
TGTGCCGGGAGGGACTCCGCGAACACCGGGGAGCTGTTTTTT
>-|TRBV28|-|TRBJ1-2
CASSLIRISYTF
TGTGCCAGCAGTTTAATCCGTATCAGCTACACCTTC
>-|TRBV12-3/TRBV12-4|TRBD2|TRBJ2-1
CASTPGLAGEQFF
TGTGCCAGCACCCCGGGACTAGCGGGAGAACAGTTCTTC
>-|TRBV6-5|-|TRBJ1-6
CASRVDSYNSPLHF
TGTGCCAGCCGGGTGGACTCCTATAATTCACCCCTCCACTTT
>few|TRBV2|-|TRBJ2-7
CASSEGGVYEQYF
TGTGCCAGCAGTGAAGGAGGGGTTTACGAGCAGTACTTC
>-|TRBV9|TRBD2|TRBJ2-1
CASSVSGRDFNEQFF
TGTGCCAGCAGCGTTAGCGGGAGGGATTTTAATGAGCAGTTCTTC
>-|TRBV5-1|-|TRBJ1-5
CASSLGPASNQPQHF
TGCGCCAGCAGCTTGGGGCCGGCTAGCAATCAGCCCCAGCATTTT
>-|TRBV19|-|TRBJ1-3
CASSIEGGPSSGNTIYF
TGTGCCAGTAGTATAGAGGGAGGCCCGAGCTCTGGAAACACCATATATTTT
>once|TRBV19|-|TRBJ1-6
CASSNELVNSPLHF
TGTGCCAGTAGTAACGAGCTGGTGAATTCACCCCTCCACTTT
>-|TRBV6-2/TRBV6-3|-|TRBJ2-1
CASSYSTDEQFF
TGTGCCAGCAGTTACAGTACAGATGAGCAGTTCTTC
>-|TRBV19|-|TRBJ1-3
CASIRAGAGNTIYF
TGTGCCAGTATTCGGGCAGGCGCCGGAAACACCATATATTTT
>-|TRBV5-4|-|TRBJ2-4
CASSLAAGAGKNIQYF
TGTGCCAGCAGCTTGGCCGCGGGGGCAGGCAAAAACATTCAGTACTTC
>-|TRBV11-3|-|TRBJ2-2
CASSLVFPSDSGELFF
TGTGCCAGCAGCTTAGTCTTTCCGAGCGACTCCGGGGAGCTGTTTTTT